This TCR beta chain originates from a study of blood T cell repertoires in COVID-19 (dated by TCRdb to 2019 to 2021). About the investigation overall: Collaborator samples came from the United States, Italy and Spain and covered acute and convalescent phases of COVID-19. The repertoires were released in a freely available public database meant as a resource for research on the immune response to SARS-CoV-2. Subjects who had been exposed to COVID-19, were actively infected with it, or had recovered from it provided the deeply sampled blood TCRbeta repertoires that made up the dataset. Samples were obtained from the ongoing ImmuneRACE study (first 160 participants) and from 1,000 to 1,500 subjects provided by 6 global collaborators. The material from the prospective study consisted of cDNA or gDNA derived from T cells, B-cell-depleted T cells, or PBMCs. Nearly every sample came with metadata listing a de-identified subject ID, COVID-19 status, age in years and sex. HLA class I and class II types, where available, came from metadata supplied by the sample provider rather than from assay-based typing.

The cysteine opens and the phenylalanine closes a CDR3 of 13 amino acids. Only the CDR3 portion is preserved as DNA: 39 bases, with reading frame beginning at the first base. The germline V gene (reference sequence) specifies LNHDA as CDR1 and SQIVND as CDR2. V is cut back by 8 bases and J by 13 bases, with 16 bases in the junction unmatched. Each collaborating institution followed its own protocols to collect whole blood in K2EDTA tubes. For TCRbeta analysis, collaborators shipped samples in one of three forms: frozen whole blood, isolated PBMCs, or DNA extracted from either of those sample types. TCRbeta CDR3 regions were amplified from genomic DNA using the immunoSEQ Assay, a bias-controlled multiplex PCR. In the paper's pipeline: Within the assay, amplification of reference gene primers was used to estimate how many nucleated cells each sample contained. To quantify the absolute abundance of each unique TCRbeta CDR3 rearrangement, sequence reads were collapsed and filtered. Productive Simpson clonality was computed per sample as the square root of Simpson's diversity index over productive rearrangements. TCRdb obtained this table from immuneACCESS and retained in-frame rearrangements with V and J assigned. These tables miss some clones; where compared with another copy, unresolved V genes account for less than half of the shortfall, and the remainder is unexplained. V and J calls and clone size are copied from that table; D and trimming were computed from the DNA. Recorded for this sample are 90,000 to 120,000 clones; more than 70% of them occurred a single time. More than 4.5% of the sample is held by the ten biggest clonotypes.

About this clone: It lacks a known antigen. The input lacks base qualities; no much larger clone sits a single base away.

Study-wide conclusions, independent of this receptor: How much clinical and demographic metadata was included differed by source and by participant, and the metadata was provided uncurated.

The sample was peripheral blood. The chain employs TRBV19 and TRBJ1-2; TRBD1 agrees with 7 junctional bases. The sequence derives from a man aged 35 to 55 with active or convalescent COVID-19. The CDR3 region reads CASHPQGKGAGTF. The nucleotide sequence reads TGTGCCAGTCATCCCCAGGGGAAGGGGGCTGGCACCTTC.